These T cell receptor beta chains were read from a single sample in a study of cytomegalovirus exposure and HLA in healthy donors. TCRdb's copy holds only in-frame clones and misses some; the assay was immunoSEQ multiplex PCR. This table has 160,000 or so clones, approximately 80% appearing once. Input material: PBMCs. These receptors all stem from a woman aged 18-30 years in good health and CMV-seronegative. The conserved cysteine and the conserved F or W are not part of the CDR3 here.

v_call,j_call,cdr3_aa
TRBV10-3,TRBJ1-2,AISEGEGNYGYT
TRBV28,TRBJ1-4,ASSLTGANEKLF
TRBV6-6,TRBJ2-1,ASSMDRGNEQF
TRBV25-1,TRBJ1-5,ASSEEQGRNQPQH
TRBV6-5,TRBJ1-6,ASSRDFMGNSPLH
TRBV6-6,TRBJ2-1,ASSRGAYNEQF
TRBV6-5,TRBJ1-2,ATQDRLNYGYT
TRBV27,TRBJ2-4,ASSQGAESAKNIQY
TRBV30,TRBJ1-2,AWSEGVYGYT
TRBV19,TRBJ2-7,ASSVQGAGEQY
TRBV15,TRBJ2-7,ATSRQGSTYEQY
TRBV7-6,TRBJ2-7,ASSLDGGNYEQY
TRBV5-1,TRBJ1-4,ASSLPTGPNNEKLF
TRBV6-5,TRBJ1-5,ASRQNRDQPQH
TRBV19,TRBJ2-3,ASSIASGGSTDTQY
TRBV5-8,TRBJ2-7,ASSSHRGYEQY
TRBV7-2,TRBJ1-2,ASSSDRGNYGYT
TRBV15,TRBJ1-3,ATSPRTGNTIY
TRBV5-4,TRBJ1-2,ASSLGAFYGYT
TRBV5-1,TRBJ1-6,ASSLDGTGGGSPLH
TRBV10-3,TRBJ1-1,ATRGGTNTEAF
TRBV18,TRBJ1-4,ASSPQSTGTGFEKLF
TRBV7-9,TRBJ2-1,ASSPRTAFYNEQF
TRBV19,TRBJ2-5,ASSQRGNEETQY
TRBV7-2,TRBJ2-4,ASSLNIQY
TRBV30,TRBJ2-3,AWRGSGLAGGRYTQY
TRBV7-3,TRBJ1-1,ASSLNGETEAF
TRBV7-9,TRBJ1-1,ASSLASGGTEAF
TRBV5-6,TRBJ2-7,ASSHWRVGGSYEQY
TRBV18,-,ASSPGQSYEQY
TRBV4-1,TRBJ1-1,ASSHDRRGGNTEAF
TRBV5-1,TRBJ1-4,ASSLQGGTGGEKLF
TRBV5-1,TRBJ2-7,ASSRQASSYEQY
TRBV18,TRBJ2-1,ASSPPGTSGGGEQF
TRBV5-4,TRBJ2-1,ASRPDRGSQGRGGDEQF
TRBV2,TRBJ1-1,ASSGQSPPF